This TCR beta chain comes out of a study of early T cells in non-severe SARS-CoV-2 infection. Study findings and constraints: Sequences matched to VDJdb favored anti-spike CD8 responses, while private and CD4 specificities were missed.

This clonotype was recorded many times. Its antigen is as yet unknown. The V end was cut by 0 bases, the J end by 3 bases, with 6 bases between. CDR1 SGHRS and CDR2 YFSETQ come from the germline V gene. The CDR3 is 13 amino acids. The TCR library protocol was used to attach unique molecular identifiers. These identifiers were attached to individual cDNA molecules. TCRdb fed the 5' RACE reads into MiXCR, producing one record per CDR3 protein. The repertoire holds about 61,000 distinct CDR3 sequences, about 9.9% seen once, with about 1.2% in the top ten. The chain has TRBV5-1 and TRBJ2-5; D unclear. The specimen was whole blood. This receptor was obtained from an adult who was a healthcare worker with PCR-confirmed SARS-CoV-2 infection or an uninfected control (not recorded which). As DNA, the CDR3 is TGCGCCAGCAGCTTGGACACTAAAGAGACCCAGTACTTC. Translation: CASSLDTKETQYF.